These 10 T cell receptor beta chains were sequenced from one sample in a study of T cell responses to AZD1222 COVID-19 vaccine. TCRdb's copy holds only in-frame clones and misses some; the assay was immunoSEQ multiplex PCR. The data show about 140,000 clones, more than 90% seen once. The sequences come from peripheral blood, collected on day 0 of AZD1222 vaccination. Receptors were obtained from an adult in good health.

This clone was counted a single time. DNA of the CDR3: TGTGCCACCAGTGATTTGCGGCAGGGGGGTAATTCACCCCTCCACTTT. Translated, it gives CATSDLRQGGNSPLHF. The chain uses TRBV24-1 and TRBJ1-6, with TRBD1 matching 7 bases. V was clipped by 0 bases and J by 6 bases; unmatched bases: 4. This CDR3 region has 16 residues. Germline-derived CDR1 and CDR2 are KGHDR and SFDVKD.

The V gene is TRBV2, the J gene TRBJ2-7, with D possibly matching TRBD1 (5 bases). Germline assignment: CDR1 SNHLY and CDR2 FYNNEI. The ends were cut back, 7 bases at V and 5 bases at J, with 15 bases in the middle. CDR3 size: 13 residues. The CDR3 is CASTRTNNNEQYF. The CDR3 DNA reads TGTGCCAGCACCAGGACAAATAACAACGAGCAGTACTTC.

This rearrangement joins TRBV4-1 to TRBJ2-1, with D possibly being TRBD1 (6 bases). This CDR3 has 15 amino acids. V was cut by 3 bases and J by 9 bases, with 18 bases left in between. From germline, CDR1 is MGHRA and CDR2 YSYEKL. Here the CDR3 reads CASSHPGAHMSEQFF. CDR3 nucleotides: TGCGCCAGCAGCCACCCAGGGGCGCATATGTCTGAGCAGTTCTTC.

The chain has TRBV7-9 and TRBJ1-2; D is undetermined. V was trimmed by 5 bases and J by 3 bases, leaving 7 bases between them. The CDR3 has 12 amino acids. CDR1 and CDR2 (germline): SEHNR, FQNEAQ (reference sequence). The CDR3 sequence is CASSTEDYGYTF. DNA of the CDR3: TGTGCCAGCAGCACAGAGGACTATGGCTACACCTTC.

This clone was seen a handful of times. The V and J genes are TRBV5-1 and TRBJ2-7; D is unclear. CDR1 SGHRS and CDR2 YFSETQ come from the germline V gene. Trimming left V 4 bases short and J 1 base short, with 6 bases between. The CDR3 runs 12 residues. The CDR3 region has the DNA TGCGCCAGCAGCGGGGAATCCTACGAGCAGTACTTC. Translating gives CASSGESYEQYF.

The chain links TRBV5-8 to TRBJ1-4; D gene unclear. V was pared by 6 bases and J by 8 bases, with 17 bases between. CDR3 length: 14 amino acids. Germline-derived CDR1 and CDR2 are SGHTS and YDEGEE. Written as DNA, the CDR3 is TGTGCCAGCACCAGTCCGCGCCGAATGGAAAAACTGTTTTTT. It yields the protein CASTSPRRMEKLFF. Full variable domain (outside the CDR3, taken from reference TRBV5-8 and TRBJ1-4): EAGVTQSPTHLIKTRGQQATLRCSPISGHTSVYWYQQALGLGLQFLLWYDEGEERNRGNFPPRFSGRQFPNYSSELNVNALELEDSALYLCASTSPRRMEKLFFGSGTQLSVL.

J is TRBJ1-4 and V is TRBV6-5; D may be TRBD1 (6 bases). The germline V gene has CDR1 MNHEY and CDR2 SVGAGI. The CDR3 extends over 15 amino acids. V dropped 0 bases and J dropped 4 bases, with 9 bases sitting between them. The CDR3 coding sequence is TGTGCCAGCAGTTACTCAGGGGGAGTTAATGAAAAACTGTTTTTT. It specifies CASSYSGGVNEKLFF.

V gene TRBV20-1 combines with J gene TRBJ1-2; D uncertain. Looked up from germline, CDR1 is DFQATT and CDR2 is SNEGSKA (reference sequence). This CDR3 spans 10 amino acids. V lost 6 bases and J lost 9, with 11 bases in between. CDR3 in DNA: TGCAGTGCCACCTTTGATAGCTACACCTTC. Translated: CSATFDSYTF.

The chain carries TRBV27 and TRBJ2-1; D gene uncertain. Germline-derived CDR1 and CDR2 are MNHEY and SMNVEV (reference sequence). Between the trimmed V and J ends, which lost 2 bases and 6 bases, there was a span of 8 bases. This CDR3 comprises 13 residues. For the CDR3, the DNA is TGTGCCAGCAGTTTAGCATTAGGCAATGAGCAGTTCTTC. It specifies CASSLALGNEQFF.

The chain couples TRBV25-1 to TRBJ1-4; TRBD1 matches at 7 bases. CDR3 length: 16 amino acids. Germline CDR1 is MGHDK and CDR2 is SYGVNS. The trim removed 0 bases at V and 6 bases at J, leaving 7 bases unmatched. CDR3 residues: CASSEYKGQRDEKLFF. In nucleotides, the CDR3 is TGTGCCAGCAGTGAATATAAGGGACAGAGGGATGAAAAACTGTTTTTT.